This T cell receptor beta chain derives from a study of vaccination and CD4 T cells after COVID-19. This clonotype was counted a few times. Its antigen remains unidentified. Treatment indicated: approximately nine-day PBMC culture with coronavirus spike peptide pools or control peptides (ViraFEST assay). Sequencing of DNA taken from cultured CD4+ T cells relied on the Oncomine TCR Beta short-read assay. TCRdb re-called the PCR reads through MiXCR, storing one row per CDR3 protein. This table holds approximately 9,600 distinct CDR3 sequences, around a third found once. Germline CDR1 is LNHNV and CDR2 is YYDKDF (reference sequence). The V end lost 0 bases, the J end lost 9 bases, and 12 bases lay between the germline ends. CDR3 size: 14 residues.

The rearrangement links TRBV15 to TRBJ1-5; D gene uncertain. The TCR sequence derives from a human donor who had recovered from COVID-19. The source was CD4+ T cells from blood, cultured in vitro, collected after SARS-CoV-2 vaccination. The CDR3 DNA sequence: TGTGCCACCAGCAGAGATTTAATCCGACCGCCCCAGCATTTT. Residues: CATSRDLIRPPQHF.